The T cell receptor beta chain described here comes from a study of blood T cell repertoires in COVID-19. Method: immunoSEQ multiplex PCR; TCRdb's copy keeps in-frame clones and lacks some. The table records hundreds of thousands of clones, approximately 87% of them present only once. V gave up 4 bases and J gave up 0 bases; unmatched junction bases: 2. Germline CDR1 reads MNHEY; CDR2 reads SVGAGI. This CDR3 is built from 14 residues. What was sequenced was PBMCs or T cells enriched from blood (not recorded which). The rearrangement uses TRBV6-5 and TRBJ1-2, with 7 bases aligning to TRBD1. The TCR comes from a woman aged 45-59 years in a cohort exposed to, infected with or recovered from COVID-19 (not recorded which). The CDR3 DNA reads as TGTGCCAGCAGTTGGGGGACAGCTAACTATGGCTACACCTTC. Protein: CASSWGTANYGYTF.